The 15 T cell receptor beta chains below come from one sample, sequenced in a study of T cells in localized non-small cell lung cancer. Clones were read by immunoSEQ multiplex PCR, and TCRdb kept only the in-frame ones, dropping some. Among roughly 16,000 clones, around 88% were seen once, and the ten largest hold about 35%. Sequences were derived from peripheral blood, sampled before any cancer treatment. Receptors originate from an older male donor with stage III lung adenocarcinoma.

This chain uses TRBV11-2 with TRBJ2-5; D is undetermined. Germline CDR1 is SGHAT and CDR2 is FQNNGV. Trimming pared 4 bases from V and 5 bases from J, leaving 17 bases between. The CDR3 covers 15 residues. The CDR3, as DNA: TGTGCCAGCAGCTCCCCCTCGGCCGGCCGGGAGACCCAGTACTTC. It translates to CASSSPSAGRETQYF.

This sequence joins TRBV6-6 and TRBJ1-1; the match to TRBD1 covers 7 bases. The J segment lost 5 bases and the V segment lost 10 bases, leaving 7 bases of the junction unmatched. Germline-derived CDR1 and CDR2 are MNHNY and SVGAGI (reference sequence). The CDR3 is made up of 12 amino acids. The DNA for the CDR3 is TGTGCCACCCAGGGGGAAAGGACTGAAGCTTTCTTT. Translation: CATQGERTEAFF.

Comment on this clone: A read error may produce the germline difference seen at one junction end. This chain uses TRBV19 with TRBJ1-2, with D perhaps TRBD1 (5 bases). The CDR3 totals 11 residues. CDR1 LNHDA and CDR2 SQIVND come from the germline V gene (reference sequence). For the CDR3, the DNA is TGCGGATCCGGGGGTAACTATGGCTACACCTTC. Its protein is CGSGGNYGYTF.

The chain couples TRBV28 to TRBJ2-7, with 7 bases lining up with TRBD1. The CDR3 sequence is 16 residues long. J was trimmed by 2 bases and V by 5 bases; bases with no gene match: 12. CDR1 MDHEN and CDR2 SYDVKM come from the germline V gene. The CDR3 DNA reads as TGTGCCAGCAGTCCCTTCAAGACAGGGAGCCCCTACGAGCAGTACTTC. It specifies CASSPFKTGSPYEQYF.

The CDR3 DNA reads TGCGCCAGCAGCCAGAATATCCAAACAGGCAATAATGAAAAACTGTTTTTT. Protein: CASSQNIQTGNNEKLFF. The chain links TRBV4-1 to TRBJ1-4, with D possibly being TRBD1 (5 bases). The germline V gene encodes CDR1 MGHRA and CDR2 YSYEKL. V was cut by 3 bases and J by 4 bases, with 18 bases left in between. The CDR3 is 17 residues long.

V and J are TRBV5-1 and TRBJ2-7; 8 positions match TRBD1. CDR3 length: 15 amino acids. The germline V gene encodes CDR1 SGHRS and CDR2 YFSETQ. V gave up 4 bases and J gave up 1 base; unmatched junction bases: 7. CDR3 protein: CASSPGQEESYEQYF. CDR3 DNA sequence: TGCGCCAGCAGCCCGGGACAGGAAGAATCCTACGAGCAGTACTTC.

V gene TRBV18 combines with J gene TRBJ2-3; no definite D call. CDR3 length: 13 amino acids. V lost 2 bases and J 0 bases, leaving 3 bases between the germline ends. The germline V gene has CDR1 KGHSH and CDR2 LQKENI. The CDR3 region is CASSPASTDTQYF. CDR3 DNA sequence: TGTGCCAGCTCACCAGCTAGCACAGATACGCAGTATTTT.

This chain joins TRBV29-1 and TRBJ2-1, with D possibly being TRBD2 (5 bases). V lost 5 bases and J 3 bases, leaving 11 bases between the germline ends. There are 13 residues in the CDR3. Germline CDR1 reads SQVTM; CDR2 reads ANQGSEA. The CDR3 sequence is CSVLRSGYNEQFF. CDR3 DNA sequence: TGCAGCGTTTTAAGAAGCGGCTACAATGAGCAGTTCTTC.

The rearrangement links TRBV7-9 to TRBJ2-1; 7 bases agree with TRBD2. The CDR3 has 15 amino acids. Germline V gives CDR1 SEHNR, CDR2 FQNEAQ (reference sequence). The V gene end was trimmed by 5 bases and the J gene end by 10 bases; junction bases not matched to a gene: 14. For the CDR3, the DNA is TGTGCCAGCAGCGTAGGGACTACCGCTTGGGGGGAGCAGTTCTTC. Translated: CASSVGTTAWGEQFF.

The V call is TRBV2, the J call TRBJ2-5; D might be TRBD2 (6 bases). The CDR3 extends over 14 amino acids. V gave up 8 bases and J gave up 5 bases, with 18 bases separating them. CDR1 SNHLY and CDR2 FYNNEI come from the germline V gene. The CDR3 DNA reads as TGTGCCAGCCAACGGGCCGGGGGACGGGAGACCCAGTACTTC. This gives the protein CASQRAGGRETQYF.

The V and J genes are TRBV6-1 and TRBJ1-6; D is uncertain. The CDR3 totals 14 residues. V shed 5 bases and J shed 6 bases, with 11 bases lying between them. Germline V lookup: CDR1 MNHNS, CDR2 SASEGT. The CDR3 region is CASSSSLVNSPLHF. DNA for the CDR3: TGTGCCAGCAGTTCGTCCTTAGTTAATTCACCCCTCCACTTT.

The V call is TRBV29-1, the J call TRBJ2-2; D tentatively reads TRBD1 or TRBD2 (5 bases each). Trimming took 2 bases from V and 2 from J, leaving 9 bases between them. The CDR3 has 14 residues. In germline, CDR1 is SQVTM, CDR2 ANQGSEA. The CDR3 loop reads CSVEHRTNTGELFF. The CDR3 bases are TGCAGCGTTGAACACAGGACTAACACCGGGGAGCTGTTTTTT.

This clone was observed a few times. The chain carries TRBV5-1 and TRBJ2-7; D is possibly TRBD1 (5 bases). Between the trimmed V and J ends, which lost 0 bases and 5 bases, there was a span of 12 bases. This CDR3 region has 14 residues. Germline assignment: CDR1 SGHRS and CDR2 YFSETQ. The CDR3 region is CASSLEGLKDEQYF. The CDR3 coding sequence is TGCGCCAGCAGCTTGGAGGGGTTAAAGGACGAGCAGTACTTC.

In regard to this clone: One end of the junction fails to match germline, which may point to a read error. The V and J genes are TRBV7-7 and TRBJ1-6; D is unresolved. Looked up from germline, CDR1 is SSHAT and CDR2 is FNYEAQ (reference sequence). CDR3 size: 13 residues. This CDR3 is CASSLESGSPLHF. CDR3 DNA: TGTGCTAGCAGCTTAGAATCGGGCTCACCCCTCCACTTT.

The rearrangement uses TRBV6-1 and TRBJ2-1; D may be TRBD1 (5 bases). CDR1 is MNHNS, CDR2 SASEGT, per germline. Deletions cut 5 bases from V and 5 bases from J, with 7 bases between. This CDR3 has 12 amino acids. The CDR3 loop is CASSHRNNEQFF. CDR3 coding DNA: TGTGCCAGCAGTCACAGGAACAATGAGCAGTTCTTC.